The T cell receptor (beta chain) described here comes from a study of T cell repertoires in cytomegalovirus infection. Study-level information: Recently identified HLA-C-restricted and well-studied HLA-B-restricted CMV epitopes were used. It was the public TCR beta signatures that indicated both CMV infection and matching HLA type.

Germline CDR1 is MNHEY and CDR2 is SVGAGI. Trimming stripped 2 bases from V and 2 bases from J, with 10 bases between. CDR3 length equals 14 residues. From the reads, TCRdb called clonotypes with MiXCR, one entry per CDR3 protein. The data contain approximately 730,000 distinct CDR3 sequences, about 30% of them seen just once; the ten biggest clones take up around a sixth. Regarding this clonotype: As yet, its antigen is unknown.

The genes are TRBV6-5 and TRBJ2-7, with D possibly being TRBD1 (7 bases). The TCR sequence derives from a human donor in good health (CMV status not recorded). Some clones in this sample may be carry-over from other donors' samples. Sequencing was performed on cultured PBMCs, taken from culture after CMV antigen stimulation. The CDR3 loop reads CASSYRGTAYEQYF. CDR3 in DNA: TGTGCCAGCAGTTACCGCGGGACAGCCTACGAGCAGTACTTC.